This T cell receptor beta chain emerged from a study of T cell responses to AZD1222 COVID-19 vaccine. Clones were sequenced by immunoSEQ multiplex PCR, and TCRdb holds only the in-frame ones, with some missing. Of more than 95,000 clones in the sample, just over 90% were seen once. The V gene's germline CDR1 is SGHAT and CDR2 FQNNGV. V lost 6 bases to trimming and J lost 3 bases; unmatched junction nucleotides: 4. There are 14 residues in the CDR3. The chain links TRBV11-2 to TRBJ2-3; 9 bases line up with TRBD2. The sequencing used peripheral blood, collected on day 0 of AZD1222 vaccination. The sequence derives from an adult in good health. CDR3 nucleotides: TGTGCCAGCAGTGGAGCGGGAGGAACAGATACGCAGTATTTT. Protein: CASSGAGGTDTQYF.